This T cell receptor beta chain was recorded in a study of T-cell reconstitution after alpha-beta-depleted transplantation in children. V shed 1 base and J shed 0 bases, with 10 bases lying between them. The germline V gene has CDR1 SGHTA and CDR2 FQGNSA. The CDR3 length is 16 residues. A TCRbeta library incorporating unique molecular identifiers was prepared. TCRdb used MiXCR to reprocess the PCR reads, holding one entry per CDR3 protein. The sample lists about 610,000 distinct CDR3 sequences, more than 9% occurring once. This clonotype was recorded a few times. This specimen consisted of PBMCs from the stem cell graft donor, obtained from the stem cell graft. This sequence joins TRBV7-2 and TRBJ1-3, with D uncertain. The sequence came from a human donor who donated a stem cell graft to a child with acute myeloid leukemia. The CDR3 bases are TGTGCCAGCAGCTTAGTGGCAGCCCTCTCTGGAAACACCATATATTTT. Protein sequence: CASSLVAALSGNTIYF. Drawing the rest from reference TRBV7-2 and TRBJ1-3, the complete variable domain is GAGVSQSPSNKVTEKGKDVELRCDPISGHTALYWYRQSLGQGLEFLIYFQGNSAPDKSGLPSDRFSAERTGGSVSTLTIQRTQQEDSAVYLCASSLVAALSGNTIYFGEGSWLTVV.